Listed below are T cell receptor beta chains from one sample, sequenced in a study of human T cells and chemical hapten exposure. MiXCR was run by TCRdb on the RACE reads, yielding one entry per CDR3 protein. The table shows more than 300,000 distinct CDR3 sequences, with around 5.5% occurring only once. Source: whole blood, taken in connection with sensitization to the hapten diphenylcyclopropenone (DPC). The receptors derive from a woman aged 18-30 years with alopecia areata. Some clones in this sample may be carry-over from other donors' samples. Both conserved end residues are part of each CDR3. The order of the fields is clone size, J gene, V gene, D gene, CDR3 DNA, CDR3 protein. A D gene is named only where the DNA matches it firmly. Some rows mark clone size as missing; the rest say once, few, many or name a class of expanded clone.

abundance: NA
j_gene: TRBJ2-2
v_gene: TRBV14
d_gene: TRBD1
CDR3nt: TGTGCCAGCAGCCCGCTTGTGGGGACAGGGATCACCGGGGAGCTGTTTTTT
CDR3aa: CASSPLVGTGITGELFF

abundance: few
j_gene: TRBJ2-3
v_gene: TRBV14
d_gene: TRBD1
CDR3nt: TGTGCCAGCAGCCTATGGACAGGCCTTAGCACAGATACGCAGTATTTT
CDR3aa: CASSLWTGLSTDTQYF

abundance: many
j_gene: TRBJ1-6
v_gene: TRBV7-9
d_gene: TRBD1
CDR3nt: TGTGCCAGCAGTCTAACAGGGGGTTCACCCCTCCACTTT
CDR3aa: CASSLTGGSPLHF

abundance: few
j_gene: TRBJ1-5
v_gene: TRBV29-1
d_gene: NA
CDR3nt: TGCAGCGTTTTTGGGTCTTTCACCTGGGGTCAGCCCCAGCATTTT
CDR3aa: CSVFGSFTWGQPQHF

abundance: few
j_gene: TRBJ2-7
v_gene: TRBV5-4
d_gene: NA
CDR3nt: TGTGCCAGCAGCCCGACAGGTTTTACCTACGAGCAGTACTTC
CDR3aa: CASSPTGFTYEQYF

abundance: many
j_gene: TRBJ2-7
v_gene: TRBV20-1
d_gene: NA
CDR3nt: TGCAGTGCTAGAGATATTAGGCAGTCATACATCTACGAGCAGTACTTC
CDR3aa: CSARDIRQSYIYEQYF

abundance: NA
j_gene: TRBJ1-2
v_gene: TRBV6-2/TRBV6-3
d_gene: TRBD1
CDR3nt: TGTGCCAGCAGTTCCGCGGACAGGGGCTATGGCTACACCTTC
CDR3aa: CASSSADRGYGYTF

abundance: NA
j_gene: TRBJ1-6
v_gene: TRBV5-5
d_gene: TRBD1
CDR3nt: TGTGCCAGCAGCTTGGGACAGGGCCTCAGTCTACCCCTCCACTTT
CDR3aa: CASSLGQGLSLPLHF

abundance: NA
j_gene: TRBJ1-1
v_gene: TRBV6-5
d_gene: NA
CDR3nt: TGTGCCAGCAGTTACTCGGCAGGGGAGAACACTGAAGCTTTCTTT
CDR3aa: CASSYSAGENTEAFF

abundance: NA
j_gene: TRBJ2-3
v_gene: TRBV11-1
d_gene: NA
CDR3nt: TGTGCCAGCAGCCGAAGGGGGGCAGATACGCAGTATTTT
CDR3aa: CASSRRGADTQYF

abundance: few
j_gene: TRBJ2-6
v_gene: TRBV5-1
d_gene: NA
CDR3nt: TGCGCCAGCAGCCTCCCCTCTGGGGCCAACGTCCTGACTTTC
CDR3aa: CASSLPSGANVLTF

abundance: many
j_gene: TRBJ1-1
v_gene: TRBV27
d_gene: NA
CDR3nt: TGTGCCAGCAGTTACTTGATGGGCACTGAAGCTTTCTTT
CDR3aa: CASSYLMGTEAFF

abundance: few
j_gene: TRBJ2-5
v_gene: TRBV7-9
d_gene: NA
CDR3nt: TGTGCCAGCAGCTTAGTTTCAGGGCCTCAAGAGACCCAGTACTTC
CDR3aa: CASSLVSGPQETQYF

abundance: many
j_gene: TRBJ1-6
v_gene: TRBV28
d_gene: NA
CDR3nt: TGTGCCAGCAGGCTGACGGGGCGTAATTCACCCCTCCACTTT
CDR3aa: CASRLTGRNSPLHF

abundance: NA
j_gene: TRBJ2-7
v_gene: TRBV20-1
d_gene: TRBD1
CDR3nt: TGCAGTGCGAGAACCCCGGGACAGGGGGCCTACGAGCAGTACTTC
CDR3aa: CSARTPGQGAYEQYF

abundance: few
j_gene: TRBJ1-1
v_gene: TRBV2
d_gene: NA
CDR3nt: TGTGCCAGCAGTGGCGAAGTGAACACTGAAGCTTTCTTT
CDR3aa: CASSGEVNTEAFF

abundance: few
j_gene: TRBJ1-4
v_gene: TRBV27
d_gene: NA
CDR3nt: TGTGCCAGCAGTCTGAACAGCGGGAAACTGTTTTTT
CDR3aa: CASSLNSGKLFF

abundance: many
j_gene: TRBJ2-4
v_gene: TRBV28
d_gene: NA
CDR3nt: TGTGCCAGCAGTACAGGGCCCAAAAACATTCAGTACTTC
CDR3aa: CASSTGPKNIQYF

abundance: few
j_gene: TRBJ2-1
v_gene: TRBV12-3/TRBV12-4
d_gene: TRBD1
CDR3nt: TGTGCCAGCAGTCGTCCCGGGACAGGGATTGAGCAGTTCTTC
CDR3aa: CASSRPGTGIEQFF

abundance: NA
j_gene: TRBJ1-5
v_gene: TRBV9
d_gene: NA
CDR3nt: TGTGCCAGCAGCGTGGGCCCCTCCGAACAGCCCCAGCATTTT
CDR3aa: CASSVGPSEQPQHF

abundance: few
j_gene: TRBJ1-1
v_gene: TRBV6-5
d_gene: TRBD1
CDR3nt: TGTGCCAGCAGTTACGGCCGGGACAGCAACACTGAAGCTTTCTTT
CDR3aa: CASSYGRDSNTEAFF

abundance: NA
j_gene: TRBJ2-1
v_gene: TRBV6-2/TRBV6-3
d_gene: NA
CDR3nt: TGTGCCAGCAGTTACCAGGGCGGGGCCGAATGGAGTGAGCAGTTCTTC
CDR3aa: CASSYQGGAEWSEQFF

abundance: many
j_gene: TRBJ1-1
v_gene: TRBV10-3
d_gene: NA
CDR3nt: TGTGCCATCACCCCCAAGGAGGGGAACACTGAAGCTTTCTTT
CDR3aa: CAITPKEGNTEAFF

abundance: many
j_gene: TRBJ1-4
v_gene: TRBV3-1
d_gene: NA
CDR3nt: TGTGCCAGCAGCCCCAACTACGGACGGGATGATGGAGAAAAACTGTTTTTT
CDR3aa: CASSPNYGRDDGEKLFF

abundance: few
j_gene: TRBJ1-5
v_gene: TRBV4-2
d_gene: TRBD1
CDR3nt: TGTGCCAGCAGCCAAGTTGGGGACAGGCACAATCAGCCCCAGCATTTT
CDR3aa: CASSQVGDRHNQPQHF

abundance: NA
j_gene: TRBJ1-6
v_gene: TRBV28
d_gene: NA
CDR3nt: TGTGCCAGCGGACCCCGGAGGAGACACATTAAAAATAATTCACCCCTCCACTTT
CDR3aa: CASGPRRRHIKNNSPLHF

abundance: many
j_gene: TRBJ2-3
v_gene: TRBV28
d_gene: TRBD2
CDR3nt: TGTGCCAGCAGTCGTCGGTTAGCGGGGGGCACAGATACGCAGTATTTT
CDR3aa: CASSRRLAGGTDTQYF